This T cell receptor (beta chain) comes out of a study of blood T cell repertoires in COVID-19 (dated by TCRdb to 2020 to 2022). About the investigation overall: The collaborator samples originated in the United States, Italy and Spain and spanned the acute and convalescent phases of COVID-19. The material from the prospective study consisted of cDNA or gDNA derived from T cells, B-cell-depleted T cells, or PBMCs. Subjects who had been exposed to COVID-19, were actively infected with it, or had recovered from it provided the deeply sampled blood TCRbeta repertoires that made up the dataset. Where available, HLA class I and class II types were obtained from metadata supplied by the sample provider rather than from assay-based typing. The samples were drawn from the first 160 participants of the ongoing ImmuneRACE study and from some 1,300 subjects provided by 6 global collaborators. Sample metadata almost always included a de-identified subject ID, COVID-19 status, age in years and sex. The repertoires were made available in a free public database intended to serve as a resource for research on the immune response to SARS-CoV-2.

Regarding this clone: Its antigen is still unknown. Qualities for individual bases were not recorded, and no much larger clone is one base off. This sample includes further DNA sequences coding for the same CDR3.

Paper-wide results and their limitations: How much clinical and demographic metadata was included differed by source and by participant, and the metadata was provided uncurated.

V gives up 2 bases and J gives up 5 bases, and the segment between their germline ends measures 6 bases. The CDR3 sequence holds 12 residues, the cysteine and phenylalanine included. The retained sequence is limited to the CDR3, 36 bases, with the frame set at the first base. CDR1 and CDR2 (SGHTA, FQGNSA) derive from the germline V gene. Each collaborating institution followed its own protocols to collect whole blood in K2EDTA tubes. For TCRbeta analysis, collaborators shipped samples in one of three forms: frozen whole blood, isolated PBMCs, or DNA extracted from either of those sample types. The immunoSEQ Assay, a bias-controlled multiplex PCR, was used to amplify TCRbeta CDR3 regions from genomic DNA. For the original study's pipeline: Nucleated cell counts per sample were estimated from amplification of reference gene primers within the assay. Sequence reads were collapsed and filtered to measure the absolute abundance of every unique TCRbeta CDR3 rearrangement. For each sample, productive Simpson clonality was calculated by taking the square root of Simpson's diversity index across productive rearrangements. In its TCRdb copy, this immuneACCESS table keeps in-frame sequences only and misses some clones. Where compared with another copy, unresolved V genes explain less than half of these, and the others have no known cause. Clonal size and the V and J genes are those of that table, whereas D and trimming came from the DNA. Across this sample there are 300,000 to 350,000 clones, with around 82% seen only once. The biggest ten clones account for 2.5% to 3% of the sample.

Sequenced material: peripheral blood. The receptor's source is a young man with active or convalescent COVID-19. Recombination joined TRBV7-2 with TRBJ1-1, and TRBD1 may be the D gene, going by 6 matching bases. The CDR3 in this case is CASSLRGTEAFF. Here is the DNA: TGTGCCAGCAGCTTAAGGGGGACTGAAGCTTTCTTT.